The entry below describes one T cell receptor (beta chain). The antigen remains unidentified. This entry is derived from a study of T cell responses to AZD1222 COVID-19 vaccine. Findings of the study overall: With dominance at 160-218 and 743-854, vaccine-associated CD4 TCRs spanned spike.

Profiled with immunoSEQ multiplex PCR; TCRdb holds only in-frame clones, not every one. The sample includes about 160,000 clones, roughly 90% of them seen just once. This CDR3 contains 17 residues. The ends were cut back, 3 bases at V and 0 bases at J, with 14 bases in the middle. Germline V gives CDR1 SEHNR, CDR2 FQNEAQ (reference sequence). The specimen comprised peripheral blood, sampled 28 days after the second AZD1222 dose. The chain is built from TRBV7-9 and TRBJ2-2; D perhaps matches TRBD2 (5 bases). The clonotype was recovered from an adult who received the AZD1222 COVID-19 vaccine. The CDR3 nucleotides are TGTGCCAGCAGCTTCCTCCGAGGGCAAACGAACACCGGGGAGCTGTTTTTT. Translated, it gives CASSFLRGQTNTGELFF.